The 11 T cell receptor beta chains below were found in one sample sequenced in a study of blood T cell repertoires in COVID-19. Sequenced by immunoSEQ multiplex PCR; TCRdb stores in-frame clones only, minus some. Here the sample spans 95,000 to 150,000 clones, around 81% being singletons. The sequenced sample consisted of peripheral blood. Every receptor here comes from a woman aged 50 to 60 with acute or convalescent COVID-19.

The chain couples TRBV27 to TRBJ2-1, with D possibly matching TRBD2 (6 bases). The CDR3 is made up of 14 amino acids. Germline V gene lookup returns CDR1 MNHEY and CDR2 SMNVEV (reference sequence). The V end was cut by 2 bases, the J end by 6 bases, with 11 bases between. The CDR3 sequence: CASSLVAGRNEQFF. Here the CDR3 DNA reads TGTGCCAGCAGTTTAGTGGCGGGACGCAATGAGCAGTTCTTC.

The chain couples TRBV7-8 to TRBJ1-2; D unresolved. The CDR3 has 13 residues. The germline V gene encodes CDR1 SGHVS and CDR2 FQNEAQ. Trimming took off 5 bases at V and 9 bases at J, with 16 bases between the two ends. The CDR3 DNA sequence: TGTGCCAGCAGCCCGAAAGCGGAGGGAAGCTACACCTTC. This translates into CASSPKAEGSYTF.

CDR3 amino acids: CASSPNGLAGGRRLETQYF. As DNA, the CDR3 is TGTGCCAGCAGCCCTAACGGACTAGCGGGCGGAAGGAGGCTTGAGACCCAGTACTTC. The chain links TRBV7-8 to TRBJ2-5, with TRBD2 matching 11 bases. The CDR3 sequence is 19 residues long. Germline-derived CDR1 and CDR2 are SGHVS and FQNEAQ. V was pared by 5 bases and J by 5 bases, with 19 bases of the junction left unmatched.

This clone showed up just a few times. The CDR3 DNA sequence: TGTGCCAGCAGCTCTCTAGCTTCGGGAGCCGATACGCAGTATTTT. This sequence encodes CASSSLASGADTQYF. This chain connects TRBV9 to TRBJ2-3; weak D call: TRBD2 (6 bases). The CDR3 has 15 residues. Germline CDR1 reads SGDLS; CDR2 reads YYNGEE. Trimming pared 4 bases from V and 6 bases from J, leaving 18 bases between.

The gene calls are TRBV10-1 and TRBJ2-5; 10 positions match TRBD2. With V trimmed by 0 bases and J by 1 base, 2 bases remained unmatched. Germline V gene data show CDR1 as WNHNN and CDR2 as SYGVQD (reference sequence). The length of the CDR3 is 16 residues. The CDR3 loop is CASSESVAGGQETQYF. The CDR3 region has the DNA TGCGCCAGCAGTGAGTCGGTAGCGGGGGGCCAAGAGACCCAGTACTTC.

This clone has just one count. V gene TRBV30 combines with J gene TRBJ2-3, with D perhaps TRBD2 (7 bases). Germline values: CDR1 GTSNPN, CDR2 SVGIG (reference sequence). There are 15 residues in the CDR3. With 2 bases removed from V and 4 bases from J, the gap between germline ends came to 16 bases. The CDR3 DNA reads TGTGCCTGGAGTAGGGGGGGAGTCAGGGCAGATACGCAGTATTTT. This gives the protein CAWSRGGVRADTQYF.

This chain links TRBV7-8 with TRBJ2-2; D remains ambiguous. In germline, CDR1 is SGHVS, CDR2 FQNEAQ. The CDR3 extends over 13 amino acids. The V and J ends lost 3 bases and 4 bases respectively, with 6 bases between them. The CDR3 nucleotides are TGTGCCAGCAGCTTTCGTAGCACCGGGGAGCTGTTTTTT. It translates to CASSFRSTGELFF.

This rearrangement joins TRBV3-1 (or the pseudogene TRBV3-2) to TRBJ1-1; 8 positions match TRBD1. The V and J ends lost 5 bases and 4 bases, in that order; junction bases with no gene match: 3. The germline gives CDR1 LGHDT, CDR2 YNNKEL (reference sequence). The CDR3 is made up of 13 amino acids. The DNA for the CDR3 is TGTGCCAGCAGCAGGGGGACAGGCACTGAAGCTTTCTTT. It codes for CASSRGTGTEAFF.

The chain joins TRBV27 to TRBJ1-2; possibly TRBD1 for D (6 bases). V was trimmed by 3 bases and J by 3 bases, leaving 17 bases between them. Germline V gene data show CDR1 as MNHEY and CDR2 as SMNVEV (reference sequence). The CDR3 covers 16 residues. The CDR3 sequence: CASSFKPIPGDYGYTF. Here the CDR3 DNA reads TGTGCCAGCAGTTTTAAACCCATCCCAGGGGACTATGGCTACACCTTC.

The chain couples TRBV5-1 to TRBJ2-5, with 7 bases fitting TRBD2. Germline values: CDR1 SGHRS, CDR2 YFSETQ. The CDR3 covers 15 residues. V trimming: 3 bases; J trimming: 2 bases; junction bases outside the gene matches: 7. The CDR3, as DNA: TGCGCCAGCAGCTCTGGGACTACCCTGCAAGAGACCCAGTACTTC. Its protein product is CASSSGTTLQETQYF.

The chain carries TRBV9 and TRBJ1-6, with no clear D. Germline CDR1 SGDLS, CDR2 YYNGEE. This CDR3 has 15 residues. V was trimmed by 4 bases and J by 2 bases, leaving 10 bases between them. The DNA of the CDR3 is TGTGCCAGCAGCCCGAGGGAGGCCTATAATTCACCCCTCCACTTT. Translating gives CASSPREAYNSPLHF.